The text below deals with one TCR beta chain. Its matching antigen is unknown. This sample stems from a study of OX40 agonist ivuxolimab in advanced cancers. Overall study findings and caveats: Specificity for antigen went undetermined in the expanded peripheral T cells. Among the least clonally expanded were partial responders at 0.1-3.0 mg/kg. At 0.1 to 3.0 mg/kg and by week 6, clonal expansion occurred in CD4+ and CD8+ blood T cells.

Samples of blood were obtained at baseline, on cycle 4 day 1, and on cycle 7 day 1. The V end was cut by 5 bases, the J end by 0 bases, with 13 bases between. The germline V gene has CDR1 MNHEY and CDR2 SVGAGI. The CDR3 extends over 15 amino acids. Data came from immunoSEQ multiplex PCR; TCRdb stores just in-frame clones and leaves some out. This sample has some 70,000 clones, with 88% found just once. The sequencing used CD4+ or CD8+ T cells sorted from blood, collected in a trial of the OX40 agonist ivuxolimab. This TCR was sampled from an adult with an advanced solid tumor such as melanoma, head and neck, liver or kidney cancer. The chain recombines TRBV6-5 with TRBJ1-2; possibly TRBD1 for D (5 bases). DNA for the CDR3: TGTGCCAGCAGTCGTTATCAGGGTACTAACTATGGCTACACCTTC. Translation: CASSRYQGTNYGYTF.